A selection of T cell receptor beta chains follows, all from one sample in a study of technical replicates of blood from several donors. Some clones are missing from TCRdb's copy, which holds only in-frame ones; the method was immunoSEQ multiplex PCR. This sample has roughly 67,000 clones, with about 98% found just once. Sample: T cells isolated from PBMCs. The receptors were sampled from a human donor in good health. Both conserved end residues are part of each CDR3. The D gene is left open where the match is weak. For some rows the clone size is stated as once, few or many, or as a class when expanded; others skip it.

.,TRBJ1-1,TRBV7-2,TRBD1,CASTGTGSMNTEAFF,TGTGCCAGCACCGGGACAGGGAGCATGAACACTGAAGCTTTCTTT
.,TRBJ1-3,TRBV6-6,.,CASSLFPGATGNTIYF,TGTGCCAGCAGTTTATTCCCGGGAGCGACAGGAAACACCATATATTTT
.,TRBJ2-3,TRBV28,.,CATADAGSGTSTDTQYF,TGTGCCACCGCGGATGCCGGAAGCGGAACTAGCACAGATACGCAGTATTTT
few,TRBJ1-1,TRBV30,.,CAWNRDRRTEAFF,TGTGCCTGGAACAGGGACCGGCGGACTGAAGCTTTCTTT
once,TRBJ2-1,TRBV2,TRBD2,CASSQLAGSYNEQFF,TGTGCCAGCAGTCAACTAGCGGGCTCCTACAATGAGCAGTTCTTC
.,TRBJ2-7,TRBV5-6,.,CASSSPRHTVNEQYF,TGTGCCAGCAGCTCCCCCCGGCATACAGTAAACGAGCAGTACTTC
.,TRBJ1-1,TRBV6-4,.,CASSVLSGSSEAFF,TGTGCCAGCAGTGTTCTCTCAGGGTCGAGTGAAGCTTTCTTT
.,TRBJ2-7,TRBV5-1,TRBD2,CASSPALAGGSPTYEQYF,TGCGCCAGCAGCCCGGCACTAGCGGGAGGGTCGCCTACCTACGAGCAGTACTTC
.,TRBJ2-7,TRBV6-1,.,CASNYAGTSYEQYF,TGTGCCAGCAATTACGCGGGGACCTCCTACGAGCAGTACTTC
.,TRBJ2-3,TRBV29-1,TRBD1,CSVLPGQGAFRSTDTQYF,TGCAGCGTTTTGCCGGGACAGGGGGCCTTTCGGAGCACAGATACGCAGTATTTT
once,TRBJ2-7,TRBV10-3,.,CAISEGSGGADEQYF,TGTGCCATCAGTGAGGGCTCGGGGGGCGCAGACGAGCAGTACTTC
.,TRBJ2-2,TRBV28,.,CASSLDRTVMNTGELFF,TGTGCCAGCAGCCTTGATAGGACAGTGATGAACACCGGGGAGCTGTTTTTT
.,TRBJ1-2,TRBV11-2,TRBD1,CASSPGQANYGYTF,TGTGCCAGCAGCCCCGGACAGGCTAACTATGGCTACACCTTC
.,TRBJ2-3,TRBV5-4,.,CASSFSAWRTNTDTQYF,TGTGCCAGCAGCTTTAGTGCTTGGCGGACAAACACAGATACGCAGTATTTT
.,TRBJ1-2,TRBV20-1,.,CSAPVDYGYTF,TGCAGTGCTCCTGTTGACTATGGCTACACCTTC
.,TRBJ1-2,TRBV5-1,.,CASSLDRPEQGYTF,TGCGCCAGCAGCTTGGACCGGCCGGAACAGGGCTACACCTTC
.,TRBJ2-7,TRBV28,TRBD2,CASSPSGSVNEQYF,TGTGCCAGCAGTCCTAGCGGGAGTGTCAACGAGCAGTACTTC
.,TRBJ2-3,TRBV6-4,TRBD1,CASSPGQSGYTQYF,TGTGCCAGCAGTCCGGGACAGTCAGGGTATACGCAGTATTTT
.,TRBJ2-3,TRBV6-1,.,CASSDRGGERDTQYF,TGTGCCAGCAGTGATCGGGGCGGGGAAAGAGATACGCAGTATTTT
.,TRBJ2-7,TRBV29-1,.,CSVGGQPGSKTYEQYF,TGCAGCGTAGGCGGACAGCCGGGATCCAAAACCTACGAGCAGTACTTC
.,TRBJ1-5,TRBV30,.,CAWKEGYSNQPQHF,TGTGCCTGGAAGGAGGGGTATAGCAATCAGCCCCAGCATTTT
once,TRBJ2-2,TRBV7-6,TRBD1,CASSPRQGAVTGELFF,TGTGCCAGCAGTCCCCGACAGGGGGCGGTCACCGGGGAGCTGTTTTTT
.,TRBJ1-2,TRBV6-1,.,CASSVGQEDGYTF,TGTGCCAGCAGTGTTGGGCAGGAAGATGGCTACACCTTC
.,TRBJ1-1,TRBV19,TRBD1,CASFPGQETEAFF,TGTGCCAGTTTCCCGGGACAGGAGACTGAAGCTTTCTTT
.,TRBJ2-7,TRBV7-2,.,CASSLEGGSSYEQYF,TGTGCCAGCAGCTTAGAAGGAGGCAGCAGCTACGAGCAGTACTTC
.,TRBJ2-1,TRBV10-2,TRBD2,CASSPTSGGAQSYNEQFF,TGCGCCAGCAGCCCAACTAGCGGGGGGGCCCAGAGCTACAATGAGCAGTTCTTC
.,TRBJ2-3,TRBV6-5,.,CASSSQGTDTQYF,TGTGCCAGCAGTTCTCAGGGCACAGATACGCAGTATTTT
.,TRBJ2-3,TRBV2,TRBD2,CASSGSGLTDTQYF,TGTGCCAGCAGTGGTAGCGGGCTAACAGATACGCAGTATTTT
.,TRBJ2-7,TRBV10-3,.,CASQEGSGASYEQYF,TGTGCCTCACAGGAGGGATCGGGAGCAAGTTACGAGCAGTACTTC
.,TRBJ1-2,TRBV4-2,.,CASSQEGGAGWYGYTF,TGTGCCAGCAGCCAAGAGGGCGGGGCGGGTTGGTATGGCTACACCTTC
.,TRBJ1-2,TRBV9,TRBD1,CASSGHTGAEGYTF,TGTGCCAGCAGCGGACACACAGGGGCTGAGGGCTACACCTTC
.,TRBJ1-2,TRBV30,.,CAWSAEVVAYGNYGYTF,TGTGCCTGGAGTGCCGAGGTTGTTGCGTATGGGAACTATGGCTACACCTTC
once,TRBJ2-5,TRBV5-1,TRBD1,CASSATGLETQYF,TGCGCCAGCAGCGCGACAGGGTTAGAGACCCAGTACTTC
once,TRBJ2-1,TRBV7-6,TRBD2,CASSLETSVYNEQFF,TGTGCCAGCAGCCTGGAAACTAGCGTCTACAATGAGCAGTTCTTC
once,TRBJ1-1,TRBV2,.,CASVSVLPEAFF,TGTGCCAGCGTTTCGGTGCTCCCTGAAGCTTTCTTT
.,TRBJ2-3,TRBV5-1,.,CASSSTDGSDTQYF,TGCGCCAGCAGCTCTACTGACGGGTCAGATACGCAGTATTTT
once,TRBJ2-1,TRBV9,.,CASSVGGGPGGNEQFF,TGTGCCAGCAGCGTAGGAGGGGGGCCGGGAGGCAATGAGCAGTTCTTC
.,TRBJ2-2,TRBV25-1,.,CASSESLAGGELFF,TGTGCCAGCAGTGAATCCCTAGCCGGCGGGGAGCTGTTTTTT
once,TRBJ2-5,TRBV6-1,.,CASTRGQETQYF,TGTGCCAGCACGAGGGGGCAAGAGACCCAGTACTTC
.,TRBJ2-7,TRBV6-5,.,CASSYGPIYEQYF,TGTGCCAGCAGTTACGGGCCGATCTACGAGCAGTACTTC
.,TRBJ1-1,TRBV29-1,.,CSVVWGRTEAFF,TGCAGCGTTGTCTGGGGCCGCACTGAAGCTTTCTTT
.,TRBJ1-2,TRBV5-4,.,CASSLGRADGYTF,TGTGCCAGCAGCTTGGGCAGGGCCGATGGCTACACCTTC
.,TRBJ2-1,TRBV11-2,.,CASSLVNHEQFF,TGTGCCAGCAGCTTAGTTAATCATGAGCAGTTCTTC
once,TRBJ2-3,TRBV6-5,.,CASRLRDSTTDTQYF,TGTGCCAGCAGATTACGGGACTCCACCACAGATACGCAGTATTTT
.,TRBJ2-7,TRBV7-2,.,CASSSRTAGEQYF,TGTGCCAGCAGCTCCCGGACAGCAGGCGAGCAGTACTTC
.,TRBJ2-2,TRBV6-6,.,CASSYQGSTGELFF,TGTGCCAGCAGTTATCAGGGGTCAACCGGGGAGCTGTTTTTT
.,TRBJ2-7,TRBV27,TRBD2,CASSSISAGGRYEQYF,TGTGCCAGCAGTTCTATCTCAGCGGGAGGCCGGTACGAGCAGTACTTC
.,TRBJ1-2,TRBV2,.,CASNGGGRSYGYTF,TGTGCCAGCAATGGCGGGGGACGGAGCTATGGCTACACCTTC